Each of the 12 T cell receptor beta chains below was sequenced from the same sample in a study of T cell responses to AZD1222 COVID-19 vaccine. Clones were read by immunoSEQ multiplex PCR, and TCRdb kept only the in-frame ones, dropping some. The table includes 95,000 to 150,000 clones, around 85% detected once. The sample in question was peripheral blood, obtained on day 0 of AZD1222 vaccination. The receptors stem from an adult in good health.

The V and J genes are TRBV30 and TRBJ2-1; 11 bases agree with TRBD2. This CDR3 contains 12 residues. V gave up 8 bases and J gave up 8 bases; unmatched junction bases: 5. CDR1 GTSNPN and CDR2 SVGIG come from the germline V gene (reference sequence). Here the CDR3 reads CAGTSGWDEQFF. The CDR3 bases are TGTGCCGGGACTAGCGGTTGGGATGAGCAGTTCTTC. Full variable domain (outside the CDR3, taken from reference TRBV30 and TRBJ2-1): SQTIHQWPATLVQPVGSPLSLECTVEGTSNPNLYWYRQAAGRGLQLLFYSVGIGQISSEVPQNLSASRPQDRQFILSSKKLLLSDSGFYLCAGTSGWDEQFFGPGTRLTVL.

The gene calls are TRBV27 and TRBJ2-3, with a possible D match to TRBD2 (6 bases). CDR3 length equals 14 residues. V was shortened by 6 bases and J by 4 bases, with 14 bases between the two germline ends. The germline V gene has CDR1 MNHEY and CDR2 SMNVEV (reference sequence). CDR3 region: CASSRRLGPDTQYF. The CDR3 DNA follows: TGTGCCAGCAGCCGGCGACTAGGGCCAGATACGCAGTATTTT.

This clone has just a few counts. The chain combines TRBV7-2 with TRBJ2-7, with 14 bases identical to TRBD2. V was pared by 3 bases and J by 5 bases, with 15 bases of the junction left unmatched. Germline V gives CDR1 SGHTA, CDR2 FQGNSA. This CDR3 spans 19 amino acids. The CDR3 reads CASSLGFGTSGREVHEQYF. The DNA of the CDR3 is TGTGCCAGCAGCTTGGGGTTTGGGACTAGCGGGAGAGAGGTCCACGAGCAGTACTTC. The full variable domain, rest sourced from reference TRBV7-2 and TRBJ2-7, is GAGVSQSPSNKVTEKGKDVELRCDPISGHTALYWYRQSLGQGLEFLIYFQGNSAPDKSGLPSDRFSAERTGGSVSTLTIQRTQQEDSAVYLCASSLGFGTSGREVHEQYFGPGTRLTVT.

The chain joins TRBV6-5 to TRBJ1-5, with D unresolved. V shed 5 bases and J shed 0 bases, with 5 bases lying between them. Germline assignment: CDR1 MNHEY and CDR2 SVGAGI. The CDR3 length is 13 residues. CDR3 in amino acids: CASSRISNQPQHF. For the CDR3, the DNA is TGTGCCAGCAGTCGGATTAGCAATCAGCCCCAGCATTTT.

This chain uses TRBV30 with TRBJ1-1, with D unresolved. Trimming took off 4 bases at V and 0 bases at J, with 12 bases between the two ends. Looked up from germline, CDR1 is GTSNPN and CDR2 is SVGIG (reference sequence). The CDR3 runs to 14 residues. The CDR3, as DNA: TGTGCCTGGAACCGACATCTGTTGAACACTGAAGCTTTCTTT. This translates into CAWNRHLLNTEAFF.

V gene TRBV12-5 combines with J gene TRBJ1-6; the D is unclear. The germline V and J ends were trimmed by 6 bases and 0 bases, with 12 bases remaining between them. Germline V gene data show CDR1 as LGHNT and CDR2 as FRNRAP. This CDR3 has 16 residues. CDR3 region: CASGPSRNSYNSPLHF. The CDR3 DNA follows: TGTGCTAGTGGACCCTCCAGGAACTCCTATAATTCACCCCTCCACTTT.

The chain combines TRBV11-2 with TRBJ2-7, with D possibly being TRBD1 (5 bases). CDR1 is SGHAT and CDR2 is FQNNGV in the germline V gene. V was trimmed by 5 bases and J by 4 bases, leaving 18 bases between them. This CDR3 has 15 residues. CDR3 sequence (DNA): TGTGCCAGCAGCCCAAGCAGGGTTACCGGTTACGAGCAGTACTTC. This sequence encodes CASSPSRVTGYEQYF.

This chain connects TRBV3-1 (or the pseudogene TRBV3-2) to TRBJ1-4, with no clear D. The germline V gene encodes CDR1 LGHDT and CDR2 YNNKEL (reference sequence). Trimming cost V 1 base and J 5 bases, with 14 bases left between them. CDR3 length: 16 amino acids. Here the CDR3 reads CASSQGGARANEKLFF. The DNA for the CDR3 is TGTGCCAGCAGCCAAGGTGGTGCCCGGGCAAATGAAAAACTGTTTTTT.

CDR3 amino acids: CASSGEWGGEETQYF. CDR3 DNA sequence: TGTGCCAGCAGTGGGGAATGGGGGGGCGAGGAGACCCAGTACTTC. This chain joins TRBV9 and TRBJ2-5, with D perhaps matching TRBD2 (7 bases). Germline V gene data show CDR1 as SGDLS and CDR2 as YYNGEE. Trimming stripped 5 bases from V and 5 bases from J, with 19 bases between. This CDR3 has 15 amino acids.

This clone has only one observation. V gene TRBV29-1 combines with J gene TRBJ2-2, with D maybe TRBD2 (6 bases). Germline loops: CDR1 SQVTM, CDR2 ANQGSEA. The CDR3 has 13 residues. V was cut by 7 bases and J by 4 bases, with 13 bases left in between. The CDR3 DNA reads as TGCAGCGGGGGGACTTATCTCACCGGGGAGCTGTTTTTT. Translating it yields CSGGTYLTGELFF.

This chain connects TRBV25-1 to TRBJ2-5; no clear D gene. The CDR3 is 14 amino acids. In germline, CDR1 is MGHDK, CDR2 SYGVNS. V was cut by 3 bases and J by 3 bases, with 11 bases left in between. The DNA of the CDR3 is TGTGCCAGCAGTGAGGATCTAGAAGAAGAGACCCAGTACTTC. Amino acid sequence: CASSEDLEEETQYF.

V gene TRBV27 combines with J gene TRBJ1-2; D possibly corresponds to TRBD1 (5 bases). V lost 10 bases and J lost 5, with 14 bases in between. CDR3 length: 12 amino acids. Germline V gene sequence: CDR1 MNHEY, CDR2 SMNVEV (reference sequence). CDR3 sequence reads: CATRSTGYGYTF. As DNA, the CDR3 is TGTGCCACCAGATCAACAGGTTATGGCTACACCTTC.